The clone carrying this T cell receptor beta chain has a single count. This sample was included in a study of blood T cell repertoires in COVID-19. The overall study: PBMCs, B-cell-depleted T cells, or T cells were the source of the cDNA or gDNA that made up the material.

Germline CDR1 and CDR2: SGHTA and FQGNSA. CDR3 length equals 16 residues. Deletions cut 5 bases from V and 1 base from J, with 14 bases between. Here immunoSEQ multiplex PCR was the method, and the copy in TCRdb shows in-frame clones only, minus some. The sample has about 200,000 clones; approximately 90% are singletons. The gene calls are TRBV7-2 and TRBJ2-2; TRBD1 might be the D (5 bases). The TCR originated in a woman aged 40 to 49 with acute or convalescent COVID-19. Sequenced input: peripheral blood. The chain's CDR3 is CASSRTTTVNTGELFF. The DNA for the CDR3 is TGTGCCAGCAGCCGTACCACGACAGTGAACACCGGGGAGCTGTTTTTT.